This paragraph reports one T cell receptor (beta chain). Its antigen is undetermined. This sample is part of a study of OX40 agonist ivuxolimab in advanced cancers. Study summary: At around 81% male, the cohort had a mean age of roughly 60 years, ranging from about 23 to 79. Study-wide points: At doses 0.1 to 3.0 mg/kg, CD4+ and CD8+ clones expanded. Among T cells, CD8+ cells averaged more expanded clones than CD4+ cells.

Method: immunoSEQ multiplex PCR; TCRdb's copy keeps in-frame clones and lacks some. The table lists under 25,000 clones, 60% to 85% of them singletons. Sequencing was performed on CD4+ or CD8+ T cells sorted from blood, taken in a trial of the OX40 agonist ivuxolimab. This TCR came from an adult with an advanced solid tumor such as melanoma, head and neck, liver or kidney cancer.

The CDR3 DNA sequence: TGCAGCCCCATTCGGGGGAGCTCTGAAGCTTTCTTT. Protein: CSPIRGSSEAFF. The chain uses TRBV29-1 and TRBJ1-1, with D tentatively TRBD1 (5 bases). V lost 8 bases to trimming and J lost 6 bases, with 16 bases between them. CDR3 size: 12 residues. Germline V CDR1 and CDR2: SQVTM, ANQGSEA.